Only a few counts were recorded for the clone carrying this TCR beta chain. This sample stems from a study of regulatory T cells in long-lasting Graves disease. Sample time point: newly diagnosed GD, antithyroid drugs for less than 3 months. The TCR library was prepared using RNA isolated from PBMCs. With iRepertoire HTBI primers and Arm-PCR of CDR3 regions, TCR beta libraries were built. Using its own MiXCR run on the multiplex PCR reads, TCRdb lists one record per CDR3 protein. Of 400,000 to 500,000 distinct CDR3 sequences listed, about 16% are singletons. V lost 0 bases, J lost 4 bases, and 8 bases stayed unmatched. Germline V gene sequence: CDR1 GTSNPN, CDR2 SVGIG (reference sequence). This CDR3 is 16 amino acids long. These data were likewise used in another study, on T cells in Graves' hyperthyroidism and ophthalmopathy. From that report: Lactation, pregnancy, other autoimmune disease or uncontrolled infection excluded patients. Diagnosis rested on symptoms, serum thyroxine and TRAb, thyroid ultrasound, and orbital computed tomography. HTBI primers were used for first-round RT-PCR of the TCR CDR3.

This clonotype originated in a woman aged 18-30 years with Graves disease. This sample comprised peripheral blood mononuclear cells (PBMCs), obtained at new diagnosis, from a patient treated with antithyroid drugs. The V gene is TRBV30, the J gene TRBJ2-1; 8 bases line up with TRBD2. The DNA for the CDR3 is TGTGCCTGGAGTGTAACTAGCGGAGCTAGATACAATGAGCAGTTCTTC. It encodes CAWSVTSGARYNEQFF.